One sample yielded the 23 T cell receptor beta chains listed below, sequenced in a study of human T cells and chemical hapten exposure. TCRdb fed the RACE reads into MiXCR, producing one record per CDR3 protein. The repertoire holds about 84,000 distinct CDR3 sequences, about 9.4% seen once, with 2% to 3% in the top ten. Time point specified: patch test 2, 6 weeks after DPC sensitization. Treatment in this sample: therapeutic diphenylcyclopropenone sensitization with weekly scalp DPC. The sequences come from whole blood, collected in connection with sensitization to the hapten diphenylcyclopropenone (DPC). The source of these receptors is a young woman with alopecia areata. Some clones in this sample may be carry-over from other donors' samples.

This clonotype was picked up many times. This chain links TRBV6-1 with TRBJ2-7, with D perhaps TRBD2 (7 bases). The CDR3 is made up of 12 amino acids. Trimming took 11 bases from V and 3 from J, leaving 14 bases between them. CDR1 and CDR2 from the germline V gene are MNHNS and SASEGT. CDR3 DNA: TGTGCCGCGGGGGCAGGGGTCTACGAGCAGTACTTC. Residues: CAAGAGVYEQYF.

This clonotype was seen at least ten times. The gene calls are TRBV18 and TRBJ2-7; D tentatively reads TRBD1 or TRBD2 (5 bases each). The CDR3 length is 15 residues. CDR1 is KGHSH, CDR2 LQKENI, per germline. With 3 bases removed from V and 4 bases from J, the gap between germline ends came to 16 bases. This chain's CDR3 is CASSPPGRENYEQYF. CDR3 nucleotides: TGTGCCAGCTCACCCCCGGGACGGGAAAATTACGAGCAGTACTTC.

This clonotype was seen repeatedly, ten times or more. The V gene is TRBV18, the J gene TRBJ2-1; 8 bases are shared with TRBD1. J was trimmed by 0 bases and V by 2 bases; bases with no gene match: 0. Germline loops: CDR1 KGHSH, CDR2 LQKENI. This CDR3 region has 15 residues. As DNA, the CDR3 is TGTGCCAGCTCACCAACAGGGGGCTCCTACAATGAGCAGTTCTTC. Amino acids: CASSPTGGSYNEQFF.

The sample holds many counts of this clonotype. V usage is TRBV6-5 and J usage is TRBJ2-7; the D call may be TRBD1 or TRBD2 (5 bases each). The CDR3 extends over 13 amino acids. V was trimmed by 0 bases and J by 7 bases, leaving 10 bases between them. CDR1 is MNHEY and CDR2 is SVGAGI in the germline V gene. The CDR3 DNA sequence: TGTGCCAGCAGTTACTCCAGACAGCGGGAGCAGTACTTC. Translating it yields CASSYSRQREQYF.

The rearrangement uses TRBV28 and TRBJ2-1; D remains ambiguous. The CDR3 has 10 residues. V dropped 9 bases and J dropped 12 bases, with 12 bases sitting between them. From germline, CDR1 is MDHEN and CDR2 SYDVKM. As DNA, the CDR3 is TGTGCCAGTGCCAGGCGACGGCAGTTCTTC. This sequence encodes CASARRRQFF.

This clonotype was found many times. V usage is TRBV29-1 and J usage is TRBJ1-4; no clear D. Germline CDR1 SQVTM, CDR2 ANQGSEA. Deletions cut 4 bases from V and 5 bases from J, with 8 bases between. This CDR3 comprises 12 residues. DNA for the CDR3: TGCAGCGTTGGGTCCTCAAATGAAAAACTGTTTTTT. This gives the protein CSVGSSNEKLFF.

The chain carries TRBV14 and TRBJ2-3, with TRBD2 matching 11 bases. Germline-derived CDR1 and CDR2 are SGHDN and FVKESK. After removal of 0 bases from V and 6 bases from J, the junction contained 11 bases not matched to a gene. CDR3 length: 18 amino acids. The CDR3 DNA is TGTGCCAGCAGCCAAGATAGGGGAAGACTAGCGGGGCTGGATACGCAGTATTTT. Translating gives CASSQDRGRLAGLDTQYF.

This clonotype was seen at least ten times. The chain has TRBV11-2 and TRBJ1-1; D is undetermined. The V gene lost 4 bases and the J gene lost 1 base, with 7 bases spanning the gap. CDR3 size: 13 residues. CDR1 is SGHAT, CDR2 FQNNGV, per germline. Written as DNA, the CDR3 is TGTGCCAGCAGCTACACGAGGAACACTGAAGCTTTCTTT. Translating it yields CASSYTRNTEAFF. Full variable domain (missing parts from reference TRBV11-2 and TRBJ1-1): EAGVAQSPRYKIIEKRQSVAFWCNPISGHATLYWYQQILGQGPKLLIQFQNNGVVDDSQLPKDRFSAERLKGVDSTLKIQPAKLEDSAVYLCASSYTRNTEAFFGQGTRLTVV.

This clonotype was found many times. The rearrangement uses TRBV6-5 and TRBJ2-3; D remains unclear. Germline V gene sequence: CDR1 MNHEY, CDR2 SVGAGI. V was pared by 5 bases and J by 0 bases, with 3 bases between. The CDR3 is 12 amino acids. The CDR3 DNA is TGTGCCAGCAGTGCAAGCACAGATACGCAGTATTTT. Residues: CASSASTDTQYF.

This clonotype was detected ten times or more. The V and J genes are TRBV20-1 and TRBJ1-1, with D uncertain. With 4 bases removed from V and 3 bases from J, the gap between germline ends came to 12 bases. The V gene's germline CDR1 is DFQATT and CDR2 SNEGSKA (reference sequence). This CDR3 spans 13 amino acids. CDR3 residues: CSATSLGDTEAFF. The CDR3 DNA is TGCAGTGCTACAAGTCTGGGCGACACTGAAGCTTTCTTT.

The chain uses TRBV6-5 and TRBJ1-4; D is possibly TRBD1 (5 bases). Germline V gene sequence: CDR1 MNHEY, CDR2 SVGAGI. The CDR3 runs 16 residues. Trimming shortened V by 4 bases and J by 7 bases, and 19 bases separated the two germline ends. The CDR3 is CASSLRQPESGEKLFF. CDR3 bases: TGTGCCAGCAGTTTAAGACAGCCAGAAAGTGGTGAAAAACTGTTTTTT.

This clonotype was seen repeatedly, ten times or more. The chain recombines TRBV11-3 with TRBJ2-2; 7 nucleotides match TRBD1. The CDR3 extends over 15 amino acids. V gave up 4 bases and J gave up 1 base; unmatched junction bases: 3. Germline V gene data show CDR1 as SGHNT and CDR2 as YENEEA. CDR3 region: CASSSRDRNTGELFF. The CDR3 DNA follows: TGTGCCAGCAGCTCCCGGGACAGGAACACCGGGGAGCTGTTTTTT.

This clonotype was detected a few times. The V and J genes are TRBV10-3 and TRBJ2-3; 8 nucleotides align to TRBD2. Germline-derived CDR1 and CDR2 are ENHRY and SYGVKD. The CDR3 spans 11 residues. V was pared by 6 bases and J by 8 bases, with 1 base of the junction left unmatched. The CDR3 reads CAIRTSGTQYF. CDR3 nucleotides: TGTGCCATCAGAACTAGCGGTACGCAGTATTTT.

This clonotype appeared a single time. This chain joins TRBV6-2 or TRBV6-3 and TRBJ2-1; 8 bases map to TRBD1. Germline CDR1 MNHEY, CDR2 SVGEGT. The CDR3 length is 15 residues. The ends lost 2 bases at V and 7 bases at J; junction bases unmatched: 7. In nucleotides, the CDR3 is TGTGCCAGCAGTTACCTGGCAGGGGGCAGGAATGAGCAGTTCTTC. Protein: CASSYLAGGRNEQFF.

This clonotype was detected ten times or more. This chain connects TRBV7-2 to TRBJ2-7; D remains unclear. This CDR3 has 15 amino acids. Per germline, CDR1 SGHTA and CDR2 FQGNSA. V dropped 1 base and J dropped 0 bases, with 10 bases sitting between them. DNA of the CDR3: TGTGCCAGCAGCTTAGACGGATTCGTCTCCTACGAGCAGTACTTC. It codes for CASSLDGFVSYEQYF.

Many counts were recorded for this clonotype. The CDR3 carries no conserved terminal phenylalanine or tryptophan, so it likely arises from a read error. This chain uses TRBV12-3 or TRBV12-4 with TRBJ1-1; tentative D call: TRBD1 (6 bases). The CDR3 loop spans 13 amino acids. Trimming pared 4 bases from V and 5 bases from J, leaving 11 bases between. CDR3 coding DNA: TGTGCCAGCAGTTCAACAGGGTTGACTGAAGCTTTCTCT. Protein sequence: CASSSTGLTEAFS.

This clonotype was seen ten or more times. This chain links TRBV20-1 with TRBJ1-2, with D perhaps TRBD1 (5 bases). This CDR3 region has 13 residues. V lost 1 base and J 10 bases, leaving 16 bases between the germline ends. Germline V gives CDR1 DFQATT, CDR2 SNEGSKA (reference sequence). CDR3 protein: CSARVGDPIVYTF. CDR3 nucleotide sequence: TGCAGTGCTAGAGTGGGGGACCCTATAGTCTACACCTTC.

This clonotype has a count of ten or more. This chain's CDR3 is CASSGYTHTGELFF. The CDR3 nucleotides read TGTGCCAGCAGTGGCTACACCCACACCGGGGAGCTGTTTTTT. This chain joins TRBV6-1 and TRBJ2-2, with D unresolved. The CDR3 runs to 14 residues. CDR1 is MNHNS and CDR2 is SASEGT in the germline V gene. Trimming removed 4 bases at V and 3 bases at J, with 9 bases between.

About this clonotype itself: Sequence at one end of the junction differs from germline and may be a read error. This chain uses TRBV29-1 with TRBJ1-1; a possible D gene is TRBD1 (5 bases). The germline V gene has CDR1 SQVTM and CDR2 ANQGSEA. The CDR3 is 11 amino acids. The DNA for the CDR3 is TGCAGCGTTGAAGAGGGGCGTGCCTGTAGCTTT. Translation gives CSVEEGRACSF.

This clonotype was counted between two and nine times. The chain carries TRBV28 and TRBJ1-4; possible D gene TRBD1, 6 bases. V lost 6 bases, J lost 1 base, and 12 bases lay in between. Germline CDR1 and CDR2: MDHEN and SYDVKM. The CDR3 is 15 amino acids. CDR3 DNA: TGTGCCAGCAGCCCCGGACAGCTAACTAATGAAAAACTGTTTTTT. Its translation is CASSPGQLTNEKLFF.

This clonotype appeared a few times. CDR3 region: CSASSGSSGELFF. The CDR3 coding sequence is TGCAGTGCTTCTAGCGGGAGCTCCGGGGAGCTGTTTTTT. V is TRBV20-1 and J is TRBJ2-2; 10 nucleotides match TRBD2. CDR1 and CDR2 (germline): DFQATT, SNEGSKA (reference sequence). The junction had 3 bases not matched to a gene; V was cut back by 5 bases and J by 6 bases. The CDR3 consists of 13 residues.

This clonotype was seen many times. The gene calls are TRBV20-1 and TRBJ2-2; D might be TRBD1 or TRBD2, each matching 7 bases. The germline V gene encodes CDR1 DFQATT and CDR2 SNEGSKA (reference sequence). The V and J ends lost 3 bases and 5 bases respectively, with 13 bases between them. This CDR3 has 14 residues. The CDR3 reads CSASPRGGTGELFF. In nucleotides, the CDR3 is TGCAGTGCTAGTCCCAGGGGGGGGACCGGGGAGCTGTTTTTT.

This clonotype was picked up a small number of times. In nucleotides, the CDR3 is TGTGCCAGCAGCGCAGGGGGCGGAAGCAATCAGCCCCAGCATTTT. Translated: CASSAGGGSNQPQHF. V gene TRBV7-2 combines with J gene TRBJ1-5, with 8 bases fitting TRBD1. V was clipped by 5 bases and J by 1 base; unmatched bases: 4. CDR1 and CDR2 (germline): SGHTA, FQGNSA. This CDR3 comprises 15 residues.